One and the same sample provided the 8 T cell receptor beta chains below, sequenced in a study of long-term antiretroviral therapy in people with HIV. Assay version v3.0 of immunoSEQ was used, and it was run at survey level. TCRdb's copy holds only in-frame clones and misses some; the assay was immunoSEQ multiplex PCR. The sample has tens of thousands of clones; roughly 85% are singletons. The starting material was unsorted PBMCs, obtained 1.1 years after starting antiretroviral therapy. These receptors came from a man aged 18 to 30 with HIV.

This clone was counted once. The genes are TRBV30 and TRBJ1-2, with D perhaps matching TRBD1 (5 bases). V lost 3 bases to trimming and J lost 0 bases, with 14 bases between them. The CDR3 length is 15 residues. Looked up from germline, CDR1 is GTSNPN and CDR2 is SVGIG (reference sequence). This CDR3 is CAWSWRQYPNYGYTF. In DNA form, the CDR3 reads TGTGCCTGGAGCTGGCGACAGTATCCTAACTATGGCTACACCTTC.

The CDR3 nucleotides read TGTGCCACCAGCAGAGCGACTAGCGGGGGCGGGGAGCTGTTTTTT. Its translation is CATSRATSGGGELFF. The V and J genes are TRBV15 and TRBJ2-2; TRBD2 matches 12 bases. Germline lookup yields CDR1 LNHNV and CDR2 YYDKDF (reference sequence). The ends lost 1 base at V and 7 bases at J; junction bases unmatched: 1. CDR3 length: 15 residues. Supplemented by reference TRBV15 and TRBJ2-2, the full variable domain reads DAMVIQNPRYQVTQFGKPVTLSCSQTLNHNVMYWYQQKSSQAPKLLFHYYDKDFNNEADTPDNFQSRRPNTSFCFLDIRSPGLGDTAMYLCATSRATSGGGELFFGEGSRLTVL.

CDR3 residues: CSVAGDMNTEAFF. Here the CDR3 DNA reads TGCAGCGTTGCAGGGGACATGAACACTGAAGCTTTCTTT. The chain joins TRBV29-1 to TRBJ1-1, with TRBD1 as a possible D gene (6 bases). Trimming took 4 bases from V and 0 from J, leaving 9 bases between them. CDR1 and CDR2 from the germline V gene are SQVTM and ANQGSEA. The length of the CDR3 is 13 residues.

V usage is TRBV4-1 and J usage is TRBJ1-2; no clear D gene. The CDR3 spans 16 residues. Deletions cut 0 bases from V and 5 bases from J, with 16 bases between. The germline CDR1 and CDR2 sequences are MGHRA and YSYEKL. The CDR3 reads CASSQDRTGSGYGYTF. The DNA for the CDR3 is TGCGCCAGCAGCCAAGATCGTACCGGGAGCGGTTATGGCTACACCTTC.

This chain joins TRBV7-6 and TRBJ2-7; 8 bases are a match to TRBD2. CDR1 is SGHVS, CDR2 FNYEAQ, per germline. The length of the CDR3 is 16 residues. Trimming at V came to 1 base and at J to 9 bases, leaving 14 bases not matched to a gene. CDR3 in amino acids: CASSLDWGGGQSVQYF. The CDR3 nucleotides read TGTGCCAGCAGCTTAGACTGGGGCGGGGGGCAGTCGGTGCAGTACTTC.

The chain's CDR3 is CASSSGPPGEQYF. The CDR3 region has the DNA TGTGCCAGCAGCTCCGGTCCCCCTGGAGAGCAGTACTTC. The chain combines TRBV11-3 with TRBJ2-7; the D is unclear. The CDR3 is made up of 13 amino acids. The germline V gene encodes CDR1 SGHNT and CDR2 YENEEA. V was cut by 4 bases and J by 7 bases, with 14 bases left in between. Full variable domain (outside the CDR3, taken from reference TRBV11-3 and TRBJ2-7): EAGVVQSPRYKIIEKKQPVAFWCNPISGHNTLYWYLQNLGQGPELLIRYENEEAVDDSQLPKDRFSAERLKGVDSTLKIQPAELGDSAVYLCASSSGPPGEQYFGPGTRLTVT.

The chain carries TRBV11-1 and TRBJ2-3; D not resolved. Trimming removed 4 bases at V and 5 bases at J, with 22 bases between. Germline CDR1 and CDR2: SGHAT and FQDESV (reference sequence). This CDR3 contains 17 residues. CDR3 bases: TGTGCCAGCAGCTCGCCCCCTTTCGACAAGAGGCGAGATACGCAGTATTTT. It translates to CASSSPPFDKRRDTQYF.

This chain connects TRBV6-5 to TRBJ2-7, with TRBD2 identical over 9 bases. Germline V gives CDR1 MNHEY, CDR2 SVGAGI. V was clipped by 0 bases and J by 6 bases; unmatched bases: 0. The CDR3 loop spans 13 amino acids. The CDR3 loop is CASSYSSGSEQYF. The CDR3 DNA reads TGTGCCAGCAGTTACTCTAGCGGGAGCGAGCAGTACTTC.